This T cell receptor beta chain derives from a study of blood T cell repertoires in COVID-19. Study as a whole: Samples taken during acute and convalescent COVID-19 were collected in the United States, Italy and Spain. From T cells, B-cell-depleted T cells, or PBMCs came the material, which was cDNA or gDNA.

In the original analysis: Amplified reference gene primers provided the basis for estimating nucleated cell counts. This table comes from immunoSEQ multiplex PCR, and its TCRdb copy is limited to in-frame clones, with some not included. V, J and clone size were drawn from that table, and D and trimming were deduced from the DNA. This sample carries under 300,000 clones, about 85% of them seen once, and the ten largest clones take around 6.4%. CDR1 and CDR2 from the germline V gene are SGHRS and YFSETQ. J lost 2 bases, V lost 0 bases, and 8 bases had no gene match. This CDR3 spans 18 amino acids. The chain combines TRBV5-1 with TRBJ2-6, with 7 bases aligning to TRBD2. The sample was peripheral blood. The receptor comes from a woman aged 55-69 years with active or convalescent COVID-19. This chain's CDR3 is CASSLAGAGVPGANVLTF. The CDR3 coding sequence is TGCGCCAGCAGCTTGGCCGGGGCGGGAGTCCCTGGGGCCAACGTCCTGACTTTC.